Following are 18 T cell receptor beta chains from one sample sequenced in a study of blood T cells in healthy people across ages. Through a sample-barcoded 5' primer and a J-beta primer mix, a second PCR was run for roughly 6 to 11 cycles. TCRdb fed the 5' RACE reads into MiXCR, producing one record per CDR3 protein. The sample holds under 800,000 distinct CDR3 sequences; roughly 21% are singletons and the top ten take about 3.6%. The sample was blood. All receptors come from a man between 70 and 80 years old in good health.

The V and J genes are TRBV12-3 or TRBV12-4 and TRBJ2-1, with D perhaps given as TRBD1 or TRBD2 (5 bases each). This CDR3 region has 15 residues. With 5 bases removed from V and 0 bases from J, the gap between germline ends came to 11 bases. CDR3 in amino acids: CASSTPGSSYNEQFF. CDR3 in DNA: TGTGCCAGCAGTACCCCAGGGAGCTCCTACAATGAGCAGTTCTTC.

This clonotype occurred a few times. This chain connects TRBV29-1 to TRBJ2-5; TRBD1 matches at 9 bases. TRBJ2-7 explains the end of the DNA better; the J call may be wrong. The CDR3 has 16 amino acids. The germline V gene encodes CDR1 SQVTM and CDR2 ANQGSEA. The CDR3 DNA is TGCAGCGTTGAAACGATTAGGGGACAGGGAGTGTACGAGCAGTACTTC. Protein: CSVETIRGQGVYEQYF.

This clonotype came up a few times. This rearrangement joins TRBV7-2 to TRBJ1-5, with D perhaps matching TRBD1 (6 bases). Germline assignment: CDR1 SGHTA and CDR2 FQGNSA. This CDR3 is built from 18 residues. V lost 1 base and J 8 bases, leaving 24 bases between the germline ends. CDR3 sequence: CASSLGGGGRVRWEPQHF. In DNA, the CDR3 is TGTGCCAGCAGCTTAGGAGGGGGGGGGCGCGTAAGGTGGGAGCCCCAGCATTTT.

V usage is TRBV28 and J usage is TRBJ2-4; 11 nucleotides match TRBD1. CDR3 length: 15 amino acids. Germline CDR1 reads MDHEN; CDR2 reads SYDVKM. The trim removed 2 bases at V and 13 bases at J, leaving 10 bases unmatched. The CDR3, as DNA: TGTGCCAGCAGTTTAACTACCCGGACAGGGGGCGGGCAGTACTTC. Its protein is CASSLTTRTGGGQYF.

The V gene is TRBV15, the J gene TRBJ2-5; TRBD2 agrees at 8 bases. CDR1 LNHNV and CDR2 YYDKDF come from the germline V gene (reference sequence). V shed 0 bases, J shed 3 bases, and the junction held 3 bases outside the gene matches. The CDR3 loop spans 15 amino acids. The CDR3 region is CATSREGLAKETQYF. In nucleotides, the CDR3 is TGTGCCACCAGCAGAGAAGGACTAGCAAAAGAGACCCAGTACTTC.

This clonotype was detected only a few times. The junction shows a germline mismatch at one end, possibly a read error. CDR3: CASSGRVSYNEQFF. CDR3 bases: TGTGCCAGCAGCGGACGAGTCTCCTACAACGAGCAGTTCTTC. The V call is TRBV2, the J call TRBJ2-1; D is unresolved. The germline gives CDR1 SNHLY, CDR2 FYNNEI. This CDR3 comprises 14 residues. Full variable domain (missing parts from reference TRBV2 and TRBJ2-1): EPEVTQTPSHQVTQMGQEVILRCVPISNHLYFYWYRQILGQKVEFLVSFYNNEISEKSEIFDDQFSVERPDGSNFTLKIRSTKLEDSAMYFCASSGRVSYNEQFFGPGTRLTVL.

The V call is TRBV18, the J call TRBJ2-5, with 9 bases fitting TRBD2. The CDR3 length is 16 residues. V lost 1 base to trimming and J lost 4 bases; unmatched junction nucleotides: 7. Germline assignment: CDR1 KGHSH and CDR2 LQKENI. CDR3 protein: CASSPQVAGVAETQYF. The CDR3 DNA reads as TGTGCCAGCTCACCACAGGTAGCGGGAGTTGCAGAGACCCAGTACTTC.

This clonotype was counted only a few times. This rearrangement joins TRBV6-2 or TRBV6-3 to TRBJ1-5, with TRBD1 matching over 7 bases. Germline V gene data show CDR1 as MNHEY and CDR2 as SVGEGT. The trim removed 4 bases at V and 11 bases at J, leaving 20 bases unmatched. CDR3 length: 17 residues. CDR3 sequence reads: CASSSPTARGQDLTQHF. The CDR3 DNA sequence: TGTGCCAGCAGTTCCCCAACGGCTAGGGGGCAGGATTTGACCCAGCATTTT.

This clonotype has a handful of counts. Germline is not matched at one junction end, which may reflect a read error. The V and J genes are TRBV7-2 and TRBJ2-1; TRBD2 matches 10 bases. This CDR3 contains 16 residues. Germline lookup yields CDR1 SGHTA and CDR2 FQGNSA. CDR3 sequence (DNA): TGTGCCAGCAGCTTAGCAGCTAGCGGGAGTCGCAATGGGCAGTTCTTC. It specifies CASSLAASGSRNGQFF.

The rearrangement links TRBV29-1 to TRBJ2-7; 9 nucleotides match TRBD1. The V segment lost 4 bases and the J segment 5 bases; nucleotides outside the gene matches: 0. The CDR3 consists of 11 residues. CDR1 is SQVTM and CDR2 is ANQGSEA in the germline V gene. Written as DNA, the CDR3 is TGCAGCGTTGGGACAGGGGACGAGCAGTACTTC. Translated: CSVGTGDEQYF.

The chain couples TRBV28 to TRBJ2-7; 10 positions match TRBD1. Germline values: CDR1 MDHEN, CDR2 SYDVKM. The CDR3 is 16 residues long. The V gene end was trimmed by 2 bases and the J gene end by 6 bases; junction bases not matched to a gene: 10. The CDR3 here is CASSLPPGTGAREQYF. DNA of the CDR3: TGTGCCAGCAGTTTACCCCCCGGGACAGGGGCTCGCGAGCAGTACTTC.

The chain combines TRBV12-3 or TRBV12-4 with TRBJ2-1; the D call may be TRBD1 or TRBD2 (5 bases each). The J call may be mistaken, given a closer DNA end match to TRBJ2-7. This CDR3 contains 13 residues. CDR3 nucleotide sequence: TGTGCCAGCTCGGGGCCAATCCAATACGAGCAGTACTTC. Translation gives CASSGPIQYEQYF.

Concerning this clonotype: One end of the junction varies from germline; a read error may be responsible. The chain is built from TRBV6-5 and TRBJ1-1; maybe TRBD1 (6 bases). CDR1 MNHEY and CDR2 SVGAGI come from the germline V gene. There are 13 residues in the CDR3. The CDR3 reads CASSFTGRTEAFF. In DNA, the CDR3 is TGCGCCAGCAGTTTCACAGGGCGGACTGAAGCTTTCTTT.

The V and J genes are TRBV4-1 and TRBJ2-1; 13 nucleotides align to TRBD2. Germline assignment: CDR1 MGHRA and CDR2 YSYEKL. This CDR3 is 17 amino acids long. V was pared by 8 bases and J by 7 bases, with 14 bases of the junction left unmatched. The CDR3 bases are TGCGCCAGCCGCAAGGACGAGACTAGCGGGAGGATAAATGAGCAGTTCTTC. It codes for CASRKDETSGRINEQFF.

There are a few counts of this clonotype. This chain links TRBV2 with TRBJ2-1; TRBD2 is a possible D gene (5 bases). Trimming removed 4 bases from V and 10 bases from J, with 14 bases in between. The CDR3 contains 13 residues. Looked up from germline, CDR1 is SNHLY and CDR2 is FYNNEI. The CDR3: CASSANEGIEQFF. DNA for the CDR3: TGTGCCAGCAGTGCGAATGAGGGAATCGAGCAGTTCTTC. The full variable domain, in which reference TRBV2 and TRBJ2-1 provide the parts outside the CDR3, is EPEVTQTPSHQVTQMGQEVILRCVPISNHLYFYWYRQILGQKVEFLVSFYNNEISEKSEIFDDQFSVERPDGSNFTLKIRSTKLEDSAMYFCASSANEGIEQFFGPGTRLTVL.

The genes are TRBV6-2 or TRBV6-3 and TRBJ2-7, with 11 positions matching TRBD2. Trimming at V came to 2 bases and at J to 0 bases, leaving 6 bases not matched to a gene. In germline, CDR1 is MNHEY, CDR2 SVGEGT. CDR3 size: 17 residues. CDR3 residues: CASSYAASGRNSYEQYF. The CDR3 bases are TGTGCCAGCAGTTACGCGGCTAGCGGGAGGAACTCCTACGAGCAGTACTTC.

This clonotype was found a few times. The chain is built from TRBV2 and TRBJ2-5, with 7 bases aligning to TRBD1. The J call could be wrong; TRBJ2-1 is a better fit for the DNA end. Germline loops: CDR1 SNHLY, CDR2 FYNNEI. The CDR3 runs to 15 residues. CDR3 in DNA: TGTGCCAGCAGTGAAGCAGGGGGCGTTTTCAATGAGCAGTTCTTC. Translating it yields CASSEAGGVFNEQFF.

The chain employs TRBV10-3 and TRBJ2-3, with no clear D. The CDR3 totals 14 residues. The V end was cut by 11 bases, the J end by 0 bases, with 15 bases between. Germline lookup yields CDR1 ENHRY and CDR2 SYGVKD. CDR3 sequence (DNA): TGTGCCTCCTCGGCTATCACTAGCACAGATACGCAGTATTTT. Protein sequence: CASSAITSTDTQYF.